This TCR beta chain originates from a study of tumor-infiltrating lymphocytes in localized non-small cell lung cancer (dated by TCRdb to the early 2020s). Regarding the complete study: Several histologies were represented in the cohort, which also included both smokers and never-smokers as well as patients whose samples were collected after neoadjuvant chemotherapy. Resected tumor tissue and uninvolved lung tissue described as non-adjacent to the tumor were contributed by each patient, with both tissues obtained from the same patient. Flow cytometry, multiplex immunofluorescence, RNA-seq, exome sequencing and proteomics were applied to the same patients as TCR sequencing, which was one of several integrated assays. In total, the ICON cohort consisted of around 140 surgical patients with localized non-small cell lung cancer who had their tumors resected. For roughly 56 patients, immunoSEQ T-cell fraction was compared between paired tumor and uninvolved lung.

With respect to this clone: There is no known antigen for this receptor. No much larger clone is present one base from it, and per-base qualities are unavailable.

The research as a whole found: Higher T cell infiltration in tumors than in uninvolved lung tissue was supported by TCRbeta sequencing, consistent with immunofluorescence CD3 counts. The TCR-derived T-cell fraction showed no difference between the flow cytometry-defined immunotypes IM1 (good prognosis) and IM2 (poor prognosis). Assay coverage varied across patients depending on available tissue quantity, so only a subset of the cohort had TCR sequencing. Because different assays used different pieces of the same tissue, intratumor heterogeneity could not be separated from technical variation.

Patient enrollment in ICON started in the first half of 2016, and the final patient was enrolled in September 2018. In a subcohort of under 95 patients, fresh tumor and matched uninvolved tissue were collected for in-depth immune analyses, with TCR sequencing among those analyses. No cell sorting was done, and TCR sequencing was instead run on DNA isolated from bulk tissue. The T-cell fraction in tumor and uninvolved lung tissue was provided by TCR sequencing with the immunoSEQ assay. From the authors' description of their analysis: For survival analysis, patients were divided into high (upper tertile) and low (lower two tertiles) T-cell fraction groups, which were compared by log-rank test. A signed-rank test was used to test paired tumor versus uninvolved lung differences in T-cell fraction. TCRdb retrieved this table from immuneACCESS and kept in-frame rearrangements only. Not all clones are present; in checked studies, unresolved V genes account for under half, and no reason is known for the remainder. D and trimming come from the DNA, and the V and J calls and clone size come from that table. Here the sample has roughly 8,500 clones; about four fifths occur a single time. The ten most abundant clones make up 9.8% of the sample.

The CDR3 sequence holds 14 residues, the cysteine and phenylalanine included. The sequence is cut down to CDR3 DNA, 42 bases in frame from base 1. The germline V gene encodes CDR1 SGDLS and CDR2 YYNGEE. A distance of 16 bases separates the germline ends of V and J, which lose 3 bases and 9 bases respectively. The rearranged chain carries TRBV9 and TRBJ2-1; the D element could tentatively be TRBD1 or TRBD2, as 5 bases agree for each. The sample was uninvolved lung tissue not adjacent to the tumor. The receptor comes from a human donor with non-small cell lung cancer. The nucleotide sequence is given as TGTGCCAGCAGCGCCACCCTTTCCGGGGCTGAGCAGTTCTTC. This yields the protein CASSATLSGAEQFF. Beyond the CDR3, the reference TRBV9 and TRBJ2-1 genes provide the residues; the full variable domain reads: DSGVTQTPKHLITATGQRVTLRCSPRSGDLSVYWYQQSLDQGLQFLIQYYNGEERAKGNILERFSAQQFPDLHSELNLSSLELGDSALYFCASSATLSGAEQFFGPGTRLTVL.